These 29 T cell receptor beta chains originate from one sample sequenced in a study of blood T cell repertoires in COVID-19. Clones were read by immunoSEQ multiplex PCR, and TCRdb kept only the in-frame ones, dropping some. This sample has roughly 230,000 clones; about 80% occur once, and the top ten carry roughly 3.1%. Input material: PBMCs or T cells enriched from blood (not recorded which). The receptors were gathered from a man in his fifties who had recovered from COVID-19.

This rearrangement joins TRBV1 to TRBJ2-1; TRBD2 is the table's D call, not checked against the DNA. TRBV1 is designated a pseudogene. CDR3 length equals 17 residues. Here the CDR3 DNA reads TGCACCAGCAGCCAAGCCCTACCCGGACTCGAGAACAATGAGCAGTTCTTC. Protein: CTSSQALPGLENNEQFF.

The chain combines TRBV29-1 with TRBJ2-1, with a weak D call TRBD1 (6 bases). The CDR3 has 16 amino acids. Trimming removed 1 base at V and 9 bases at J, with 22 bases between. Germline V CDR1 and CDR2: SQVTM, ANQGSEA. CDR3 residues: CSVEVNSWQGPGEQFF. The CDR3 DNA sequence: TGCAGCGTTGAAGTTAATTCATGGCAGGGGCCGGGTGAGCAGTTCTTC.

J is TRBJ2-1 and V is TRBV9; 8 bases match TRBD2. CDR3 length equals 16 residues. J gave up 8 bases and V 1 base, and 11 bases lay outside the gene matches. Germline values: CDR1 SGDLS, CDR2 YYNGEE. The CDR3 protein is CASSVNPGTRVHEQFF. Written as DNA, the CDR3 is TGTGCCAGCAGCGTAAACCCCGGGACTAGGGTTCATGAGCAGTTCTTC.

The chain employs TRBV20-1 and TRBJ1-5; no firm D call. Germline V gene lookup returns CDR1 DFQATT and CDR2 SNEGSKA (reference sequence). CDR3 length: 14 amino acids. V lost 6 bases and J lost 2, with 14 bases in between. CDR3 region: CSASQLGGNQPQHF. The CDR3 bases are TGCAGTGCGAGTCAACTCGGGGGCAATCAGCCCCAGCATTTT.

The V and J genes are TRBV7-9 and TRBJ1-4; D is possibly TRBD1 (6 bases). V was trimmed by 5 bases and J by 8 bases, leaving 18 bases between them. The germline V gene has CDR1 SEHNR and CDR2 FQNEAQ (reference sequence). The length of the CDR3 is 15 residues. CDR3 nucleotide sequence: TGTGCCAGCAGCCCCACTGGGGGCGGTGGCGAAAAACTGTTTTTT. Protein product: CASSPTGGGGEKLFF.

J is TRBJ1-2 and V is TRBV19; 9 positions match TRBD1. Germline loops: CDR1 LNHDA, CDR2 SQIVND (reference sequence). V was clipped by 5 bases and J by 4 bases; unmatched bases: 11. This CDR3 is 16 amino acids long. CDR3 loop: CASSSPTGGAPYGYTF. The CDR3, as DNA: TGTGCCAGTAGTTCCCCGACAGGGGGAGCTCCCTATGGCTACACCTTC. The entire variable domain, with the rest obtained from reference TRBV19 and TRBJ1-2, is as follows: DGGITQSPKYLFRKEGQNVTLSCEQNLNHDAMYWYRQDPGQGLRLIYYSQIVNDFQKGDIAEGYSVSREKKESFPLTVTSAQKNPTAFYLCASSSPTGGAPYGYTFGSGTRLTVV.

The chain is built from TRBV11-3 and TRBJ2-5; 7 bases fit TRBD1. The trim removed 1 base at V and 4 bases at J, leaving 9 bases unmatched. The CDR3 sequence is 16 residues long. Germline loops: CDR1 SGHNT, CDR2 YENEEA. The CDR3, as DNA: TGTGCCAGCAGCTTAGCCGGGACAGCTTCTGCAGAGACCCAGTACTTC. It codes for CASSLAGTASAETQYF.

The chain joins TRBV14 to TRBJ1-3, with no clear D. Germline CDR1 reads SGHDN; CDR2 reads FVKESK. V lost 2 bases, J lost 4 bases, and 9 bases lay in between. CDR3 length: 14 residues. The CDR3: CASSQPSLGNTIYF. The CDR3 DNA sequence: TGTGCCAGCAGCCAACCGTCTCTCGGAAACACCATATATTTT.

V gene TRBV6-5 combines with J gene TRBJ1-5; the D is unclear. Trimming shortened V by 6 bases and J by 4 bases, and 10 bases separated the two germline ends. This CDR3 spans 13 amino acids. CDR1 MNHEY and CDR2 SVGAGI come from the germline V gene. The CDR3 region has the DNA TGTGCCAGCAGGCTTACGGTTAATCAGCCCCAGCATTTT. It yields the protein CASRLTVNQPQHF.

V is TRBV7-3 and J is TRBJ2-2; possibly TRBD1 for D (5 bases). Trimming pared 1 base from V and 5 bases from J, leaving 17 bases between. Germline assignment: CDR1 SGHTA and CDR2 FQGTGA. The CDR3 extends over 17 amino acids. CDR3 protein: CASSLMGRAMGTGELFF. Here the CDR3 DNA reads TGTGCCAGCAGCTTAATGGGCAGGGCAATGGGGACCGGGGAGCTGTTTTTT.

The chain combines TRBV5-5 with TRBJ2-7; 10 bases line up with TRBD2. The CDR3 sequence is 15 residues long. V was pared by 3 bases and J by 2 bases, with 5 bases of the junction left unmatched. In germline, CDR1 is SGHKS, CDR2 YYEKEE (reference sequence). CDR3 amino acids: CASSSVAGGPYEQYF. CDR3 DNA: TGTGCCAGCAGCTCTGTAGCGGGGGGACCCTACGAGCAGTACTTC.

This chain connects TRBV7-2 to TRBJ2-1; 8 positions agree with TRBD2. Germline CDR1 is SGHTA and CDR2 is FQGNSA. J lost 16 bases, V lost 3 bases, and 14 bases had no gene match. The CDR3 covers 14 residues. CDR3 coding DNA: TGTGCCAGCAGCTTCACCAACCTCGGACTAGCCCACTTCTTC. Amino acid sequence: CASSFTNLGLAHFF.

The chain links TRBV7-9 to TRBJ2-2; 9 bases line up with TRBD2. V shed 10 bases, J shed 4 bases, and the junction held 10 bases outside the gene matches. Germline-derived CDR1 and CDR2 are SEHNR and FQNEAQ (reference sequence). This CDR3 region has 15 residues. The CDR3 sequence: CATGGTSRVTGELFF. The CDR3 nucleotides are TGTGCCACAGGGGGGACTAGCCGGGTCACCGGGGAGCTGTTTTTT.

V gene TRBV19 combines with J gene TRBJ2-5; no clear D gene. Germline V gives CDR1 LNHDA, CDR2 SQIVND (reference sequence). This CDR3 comprises 13 residues. Trimming pared 0 bases from V and 5 bases from J, leaving 7 bases between. The DNA of the CDR3 is TGTGCCAGTAGTATAGAAATACGGGAGACCCAGTACTTC. Encoded protein: CASSIEIRETQYF.

J is TRBJ2-7 and V is TRBV7-9; possible D gene TRBD2, 7 bases. The germline V gene has CDR1 SEHNR and CDR2 FQNEAQ (reference sequence). V dropped 5 bases and J dropped 9 bases, with 14 bases sitting between them. The CDR3 is 12 amino acids. The CDR3 here is CASSPGAGAQYF. In DNA form, the CDR3 reads TGTGCCAGCAGCCCAGGGGCGGGGGCGCAGTACTTC.

The rearrangement joins TRBV10-1 to TRBJ1-3; D may be TRBD1 (6 bases). V was pared by 7 bases and J by 0 bases, with 7 bases between. The CDR3 length is 13 residues. Germline lookup yields CDR1 WNHNN and CDR2 SYGVQD (reference sequence). The CDR3 coding sequence is TGCGCCAGCAAGGACAGCTCTGGAAACACCATATATTTT. Its protein is CASKDSSGNTIYF.

The chain is built from TRBV11-1 and TRBJ2-7; D remains unclear. CDR3 length: 12 amino acids. The V end lost 1 base, the J end lost 7 bases, and 8 bases lay between the germline ends. CDR1 SGHAT and CDR2 FQDESV come from the germline V gene (reference sequence). The CDR3 is CASSLVSGEQYF. CDR3 in DNA: TGTGCCAGCAGCTTAGTGTCCGGGGAGCAGTACTTC.

This chain joins TRBV7-2 and TRBJ2-5; 8 bases are a match to TRBD2. The germline gives CDR1 SGHTA, CDR2 FQGNSA. V shed 1 base, J shed 5 bases, and the junction held 6 bases outside the gene matches. This CDR3 has 15 residues. CDR3 in amino acids: CASSLVPGRGETQYF. CDR3 in DNA: TGTGCCAGCAGCTTAGTTCCCGGGAGGGGGGAGACCCAGTACTTC.

The V gene is TRBV9, the J gene TRBJ2-7; 9 bases match TRBD2. The CDR3 loop spans 16 amino acids. Trimming took 0 bases from V and 0 from J; bases not matched to a gene: 4. CDR1 and CDR2 (germline): SGDLS, YYNGEE. The chain's CDR3 is CASSVGSSGSSYEQYF. CDR3 DNA sequence: TGTGCCAGCAGCGTAGGAAGTAGCGGGAGCTCCTACGAGCAGTACTTC. The variable domain in full, completed from reference TRBV9 and TRBJ2-7, reads DSGVTQTPKHLITATGQRVTLRCSPRSGDLSVYWYQQSLDQGLQFLIQYYNGEERAKGNILERFSAQQFPDLHSELNLSSLELGDSALYFCASSVGSSGSSYEQYFGPGTRLTVT.

V and J are TRBV5-1 and TRBJ1-2; weak D call: TRBD1 (5 bases). This CDR3 has 13 amino acids. Germline lookup yields CDR1 SGHRS and CDR2 YFSETQ. With 9 bases removed from V and 6 bases from J, the gap between germline ends came to 18 bases. The CDR3 nucleotides read TGCGCCACCGCCCCCAGGGAAGATGATGGCTACACCTTC. This encodes CATAPREDDGYTF.

The chain carries TRBV7-3 and TRBJ1-1; D may be TRBD1 (5 bases). Trimming left V 2 bases short and J 0 bases short, with 7 bases between. CDR1 is SGHTA, CDR2 FQGTGA, per germline. The CDR3 length is 14 residues. The DNA of the CDR3 is TGTGCCAGCAGCTTAGGGGGGTTGAACACTGAAGCTTTCTTT. Translation gives CASSLGGLNTEAFF.

The rearrangement joins TRBV19 to TRBJ1-3; D gene uncertain. Trimming removed 8 bases at V and 0 bases at J, with 5 bases between. CDR1 LNHDA and CDR2 SQIVND come from the germline V gene (reference sequence). The CDR3 is 12 residues long. CDR3 DNA: TGTGCCAGTGGAGTCTCTGGAAACACCATATATTTT. Translating it yields CASGVSGNTIYF.

This clone was recorded once. The chain uses TRBV30 and TRBJ2-2, with 9 bases identical to TRBD1. V lost 3 bases to trimming and J lost 4 bases; unmatched junction nucleotides: 9. This CDR3 has 16 residues. CDR1 and CDR2 (germline): GTSNPN, SVGIG (reference sequence). DNA of the CDR3: TGTGCCTGGAGCCATCCACCGGGACAGGGCACCGGGGAGCTGTTTTTT. This translates into CAWSHPPGQGTGELFF.

The V gene is TRBV7-6, the J gene TRBJ2-1; 7 nucleotides align to TRBD1. CDR1 is SGHVS and CDR2 is FNYEAQ in the germline V gene. The V and J ends lost 3 bases and 6 bases, in that order; junction bases with no gene match: 11. The CDR3 sequence is 16 residues long. The CDR3 loop reads CASSLGPTGLGNEQFF. CDR3 nucleotides: TGTGCCAGCAGCTTGGGCCCGACAGGGTTAGGCAATGAGCAGTTCTTC.

The V gene is TRBV27, the J gene TRBJ2-5, with D perhaps matching TRBD1 (6 bases). Germline V gene sequence: CDR1 MNHEY, CDR2 SMNVEV (reference sequence). V lost 0 bases and J lost 3, with 8 bases in between. The CDR3 covers 14 residues. The DNA for the CDR3 is TGTGCCAGCAGTTTATCATACAGGGAAGAGACCCAGTACTTC. It yields the protein CASSLSYREETQYF.

This clone showed up just once. The chain couples TRBV6-2 or TRBV6-3 to TRBJ2-1; possibly TRBD1 for D (5 bases). The V gene lost 4 bases and the J gene lost 6 bases, with 10 bases spanning the gap. Germline values: CDR1 MNHEY, CDR2 SVGEGT. CDR3 size: 13 residues. CDR3 region: CASSLLGVNEQFF. The CDR3 DNA is TGTGCCAGCAGTTTGTTAGGGGTCAATGAGCAGTTCTTC.

Written as DNA, the CDR3 is TGTGCCAGCAGTTTAGCAGGACTAGACCGGGGTGAGCAGTTCTTC. This codes for CASSLAGLDRGEQFF. The V gene is TRBV27, the J gene TRBJ2-1; 7 bases agree with TRBD2. Germline CDR1 is MNHEY and CDR2 is SMNVEV (reference sequence). The CDR3 contains 15 residues. Trimming removed 2 bases from V and 9 bases from J; junction bases left unmatched: 10.

A word on this clone: Other DNA variants within this sample encode the same CDR3. The chain carries TRBV18 and TRBJ2-7, with TRBD2 matching over 11 bases. V lost 3 bases to trimming and J lost 2 bases; unmatched junction nucleotides: 3. The CDR3 is made up of 15 amino acids. The germline gives CDR1 KGHSH, CDR2 LQKENI. CDR3 amino acids: CASSPGTSGPYEQYF. In DNA form, the CDR3 reads TGTGCCAGCTCACCCGGGACTAGCGGTCCCTACGAGCAGTACTTC.

This rearrangement joins TRBV12-5 to TRBJ1-5; 9 nucleotides match TRBD1. With 0 bases clipped from V and 5 bases from J, the junction kept 8 bases outside the gene matches. The germline CDR1 and CDR2 sequences are LGHNT and FRNRAP. The CDR3 runs 17 residues. CDR3 residues: CASGLVHGTGSDQPQHF. DNA for the CDR3: TGTGCTAGTGGTTTGGTACACGGGACAGGGAGTGATCAGCCCCAGCATTTT. Variable domain in full (rest from reference TRBV12-5 and TRBJ1-5): DARVTQTPRHKVTEMGQEVTMRCQPILGHNTVFWYRQTMMQGLELLAYFRNRAPLDDSGMPKDRFSAEMPDATLATLKIQPSEPRDSAVYFCASGLVHGTGSDQPQHFGDGTRLSIL.